The clone carrying this T cell receptor beta chain came up a few times. This sample is drawn from a study of patients and donors after allogeneic stem cell transplantation. TCRdb reprocessed the RT-PCR reads with MiXCR, giving one entry per CDR3 protein. The sample lists under 200,000 distinct CDR3 sequences, around 28% occurring once. This CDR3 has 15 residues. V gave up 7 bases and J gave up 1 base; unmatched junction bases: 7. The sample consisted of blood, either unsorted or a sorted T cell fraction (not recorded which). The chain recombines TRBV12-3 or TRBV12-4 with TRBJ2-7, with TRBD2 identical over 10 bases. The TCR comes from a human donor who was either an allogeneic HSCT recipient or a stem cell or donor lymphocyte infusion donor (not recorded which). It is not recorded whose cells these are; they may come from a transplant donor. Here the CDR3 reads CASTTLAGPSYEQYF. In nucleotides, the CDR3 is TGTGCCAGCACCACACTAGCGGGACCTTCCTACGAGCAGTACTTC.